The 14 T cell receptor beta chains below all came from one sample that was sequenced in a study of siplizumab effects on memory and regulatory T cells. Assay: immunoSEQ multiplex PCR; the TCRdb copy retains only in-frame clones and omits some. The sample holds about 100,000 clones, around 90% seen once. The source material was CD4+ T cells sorted from blood. The receptor set was obtained from a human donor in good health.

The chain has TRBV11-1 and TRBJ1-1; D is ambiguous. V was pared by 3 bases and J by 1 base, with 9 bases between. Germline V gene data show CDR1 as SGHAT and CDR2 as FQDESV (reference sequence). This CDR3 is built from 14 residues. The DNA for the CDR3 is TGTGCCAGCAGCTTGGAGGGCCAGAACACTGAAGCTTTCTTT. This gives the protein CASSLEGQNTEAFF.

V and J are TRBV9 and TRBJ2-3, with TRBD2 as a possible D gene (7 bases). The V gene lost 3 bases and the J gene lost 0 bases, with 14 bases spanning the gap. The length of the CDR3 is 16 residues. Germline CDR1 reads SGDLS; CDR2 reads YYNGEE. Here the CDR3 reads CASSAREGVSTDTQYF. CDR3 in DNA: TGTGCCAGCAGCGCGAGGGAGGGGGTTAGCACAGATACGCAGTATTTT.

The chain combines TRBV9 with TRBJ2-7; D gene unclear. Germline loops: CDR1 SGDLS, CDR2 YYNGEE. V was pared by 0 bases and J by 0 bases, with 7 bases between. The CDR3 sequence is 14 residues long. CDR3 DNA: TGTGCCAGCAGCGTAGGGCAGTACTCCTACGAGCAGTACTTC. This encodes CASSVGQYSYEQYF.

The chain is built from TRBV6-1 and TRBJ1-2; tentatively, D is TRBD1 (6 bases). CDR1 and CDR2 from the germline V gene are MNHNS and SASEGT. V shed 4 bases and J shed 7 bases, with 16 bases lying between them. The CDR3 is 14 residues long. Here the CDR3 reads CASSGPWGGIGYTF. Here the CDR3 DNA reads TGTGCCAGCAGTGGTCCGTGGGGGGGCATTGGCTACACCTTC.

This rearrangement joins TRBV6-1 to TRBJ2-7; D gene uncertain. V lost 4 bases, J lost 4 bases, and 5 bases lay in between. Per the germline V gene, CDR1 is MNHNS and CDR2 is SASEGT. The CDR3 is 11 residues long. CDR3 loop: CASSGEYEQYF. The CDR3 DNA reads as TGTGCCAGCAGTGGCGAATACGAGCAGTACTTC.

V is TRBV11-2 and J is TRBJ2-2; 11 positions match TRBD2. Germline V gene lookup returns CDR1 SGHAT and CDR2 FQNNGV. The CDR3 sequence is 16 residues long. V was clipped by 6 bases and J by 4 bases; unmatched bases: 7. The CDR3 region has the DNA TGTGCCAGCAGAATAATAGCGGGGGGGCCCACCGGGGAGCTGTTTTTT. As protein: CASRIIAGGPTGELFF. Variable domain in full (rest from reference TRBV11-2 and TRBJ2-2): EAGVAQSPRYKIIEKRQSVAFWCNPISGHATLYWYQQILGQGPKLLIQFQNNGVVDDSQLPKDRFSAERLKGVDSTLKIQPAKLEDSAVYLCASRIIAGGPTGELFFGEGSRLTVL.

The CDR3 nucleotides are TGTGCCAGCAGCTTATCCCGCCCCACTGAAGCTTTCTTT. Translated, it gives CASSLSRPTEAFF. The chain is built from TRBV7-2 and TRBJ1-1; D remains ambiguous. CDR1 and CDR2 (germline): SGHTA, FQGNSA. V lost 2 bases and J lost 4, with 8 bases in between. The CDR3 is 13 amino acids.

The gene calls are TRBV18 and TRBJ1-5, with D tentatively TRBD1 (5 bases). The germline CDR1 and CDR2 sequences are KGHSH and LQKENI. The CDR3 runs to 17 residues. V shed 3 bases and J shed 3 bases, with 18 bases lying between them. The CDR3 is CASSPPPRGGTNQPQHF. As DNA, the CDR3 is TGTGCCAGCTCACCCCCCCCGAGGGGTGGTACCAATCAGCCCCAGCATTTT.

The V gene is TRBV29-1, the J gene TRBJ2-7, with TRBD1 identical over 7 bases. Unmatched junction bases numbered 3, after V lost 3 bases and J lost 4 bases. CDR3 length: 12 residues. CDR1 is SQVTM and CDR2 is ANQGSEA in the germline V gene. This CDR3 is CSVEEDRYEQYF. The CDR3 nucleotides read TGCAGCGTTGAGGAGGACAGGTACGAGCAGTACTTC.

The gene calls are TRBV5-6 and TRBJ2-7, with D perhaps matching TRBD1 or TRBD2 (5 bases each). With 0 bases removed from V and 2 bases from J, the gap between germline ends came to 9 bases. The CDR3 spans 14 residues. Germline V gene lookup returns CDR1 SGHDT and CDR2 YYEEEE. CDR3 sequence: CASSLEVGAYEQYF. The CDR3 nucleotides are TGTGCCAGCAGCTTGGAAGTGGGGGCCTACGAGCAGTACTTC.

The chain carries TRBV30 and TRBJ2-5; weak D call: TRBD2 (5 bases). This CDR3 has 16 amino acids. The germline V and J ends were trimmed by 3 bases and 7 bases, with 24 bases remaining between them. Per the germline V gene, CDR1 is GTSNPN and CDR2 is SVGIG (reference sequence). CDR3 nucleotide sequence: TGTGCCTGGAGCGCCCGGGTTTTTAGGGAGCCGGGGACCCAGTACTTC. This encodes CAWSARVFREPGTQYF.

This chain connects TRBV18 to TRBJ2-2, with D maybe TRBD2 (5 bases). The CDR3 loop spans 15 amino acids. CDR1 is KGHSH and CDR2 is LQKENI in the germline V gene. Trimming pared 3 bases from V and 0 bases from J, leaving 8 bases between. The CDR3 sequence is CASSPGRTNTGELFF. The CDR3, as DNA: TGTGCCAGCTCACCGGGGAGAACGAACACCGGGGAGCTGTTTTTT. Drawing the rest from reference TRBV18 and TRBJ2-2, the complete variable domain is NAGVMQNPRHLVRRRGQEARLRCSPMKGHSHVYWYRQLPEEGLKFMVYLQKENIIDESGMPKERFSAEFPKEGPSILRIQQVVRGDSAAYFCASSPGRTNTGELFFGEGSRLTVL.

This sequence joins TRBV7-9 and TRBJ2-4; 7 nucleotides match TRBD2. V lost 1 base, J lost 3 bases, and 3 bases stayed unmatched. This CDR3 spans 15 amino acids. Looked up from germline, CDR1 is SEHNR and CDR2 is FQNEAQ (reference sequence). CDR3 DNA sequence: TGTGCCAGCAGCTTAGGGGGGGACTACAAAAACATTCAGTACTTC. It translates to CASSLGGDYKNIQYF.

The chain employs TRBV2 and TRBJ2-3, with 11 bases lining up with TRBD2. The CDR3 has 15 residues. Germline loops: CDR1 SNHLY, CDR2 FYNNEI. Trimming took 6 bases from V and 1 from J; bases not matched to a gene: 3. The CDR3 loop is CASSSGLAGTDTQYF. The DNA for the CDR3 is TGTGCCAGCAGCTCGGGACTAGCGGGCACAGATACGCAGTATTTT.